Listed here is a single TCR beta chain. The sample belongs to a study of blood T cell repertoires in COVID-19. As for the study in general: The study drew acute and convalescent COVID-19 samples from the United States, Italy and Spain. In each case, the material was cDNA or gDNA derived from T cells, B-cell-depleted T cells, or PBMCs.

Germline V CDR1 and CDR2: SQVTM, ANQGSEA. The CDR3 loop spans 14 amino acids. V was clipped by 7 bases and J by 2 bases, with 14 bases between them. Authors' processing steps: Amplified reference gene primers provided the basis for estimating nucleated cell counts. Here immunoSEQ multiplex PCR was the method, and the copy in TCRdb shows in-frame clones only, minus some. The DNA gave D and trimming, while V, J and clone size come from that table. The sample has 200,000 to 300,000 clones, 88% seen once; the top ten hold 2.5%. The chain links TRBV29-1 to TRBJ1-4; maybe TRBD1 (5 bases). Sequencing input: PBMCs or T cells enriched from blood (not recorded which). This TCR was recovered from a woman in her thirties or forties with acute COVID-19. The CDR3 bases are TGCAGCGGGGGAGCAGGGTCCACTAATGAAAAACTGTTTTTT. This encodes CSGGAGSTNEKLFF.